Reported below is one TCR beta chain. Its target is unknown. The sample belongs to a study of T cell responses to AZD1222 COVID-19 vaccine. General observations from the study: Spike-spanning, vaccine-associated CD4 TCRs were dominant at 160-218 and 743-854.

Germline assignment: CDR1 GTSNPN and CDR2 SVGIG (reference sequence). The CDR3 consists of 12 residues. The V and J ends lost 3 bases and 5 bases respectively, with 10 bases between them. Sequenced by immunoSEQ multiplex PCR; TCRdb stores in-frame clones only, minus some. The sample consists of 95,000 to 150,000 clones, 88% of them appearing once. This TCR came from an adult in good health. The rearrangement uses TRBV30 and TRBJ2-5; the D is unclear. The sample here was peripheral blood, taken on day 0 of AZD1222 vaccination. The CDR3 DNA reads TGTGCCTGGAGGGAAGGATACGAGACCCAGTACTTC. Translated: CAWREGYETQYF.